What follows are 32 T cell receptor beta chains derived from one specimen sequenced in a study of blood T cells in healthy people across ages. Alongside a J-beta primer mix, a sample-barcoded 5' primer served in a second PCR lasting roughly 7 to 12 cycles. Each CDR3 protein gets one entry after TCRdb re-called the 5' RACE reads with MiXCR. The table has about 1 million distinct CDR3 sequences, about 25% seen once. These sequences were also reported in another study, on T cells of mothers and their children.

The sequenced sample consisted of blood. These receptors were obtained from a girl aged 2-10 years in good health.

This sequence joins TRBV5-5 and TRBJ2-5; a weak D match, TRBD2 (6 bases). The CDR3 has 15 residues. V lost 0 bases and J lost 5, with 14 bases in between. The germline CDR1 and CDR2 sequences are SGHKS and YYEKEE (reference sequence). The CDR3 nucleotides read TGTGCCAGCAGCTTGGCCTTCAAGGGAGGCGAGACCCAGTACTTC. The encoded protein is CASSLAFKGGETQYF.

This clonotype showed up many times. The chain recombines TRBV7-2 with TRBJ2-5, with D perhaps matching TRBD1 (6 bases). Per germline, CDR1 SGHTA and CDR2 FQGNSA. V lost 5 bases and J 5 bases, leaving 12 bases between the germline ends. The CDR3 consists of 13 residues. The CDR3 loop is CASSPRQGETQYF. The CDR3, as DNA: TGTGCCAGCAGCCCGCGCCAGGGGGAGACCCAGTACTTC.

This clonotype was found a few times. The junction and the germline gene differ at one end; a read error may be behind it. The gene calls are TRBV7-9 and TRBJ1-4; D not resolved. This CDR3 is built from 15 residues. Germline-derived CDR1 and CDR2 are SEHNR and FQNEAQ (reference sequence). The CDR3 region has the DNA TGTGTCAGCAGCTTATCCCCAGGTTCGAATGAAAAACTGTTTTTT. Its protein product is CVSSLSPGSNEKLFF.

In nucleotides, the CDR3 is TGCAGTGCTAGTGATCAGCCCGATAGCACAGATACGCAGTATTTT. Translated: CSASDQPDSTDTQYF. J is TRBJ2-3 and V is TRBV20-1; D remains ambiguous. This CDR3 is 15 amino acids long. Germline V CDR1 and CDR2: DFQATT, SNEGSKA (reference sequence). V lost 3 bases to trimming and J lost 0 bases, with 13 bases between them.

The J gene is TRBJ2-2, the V gene TRBV5-1; a possible D gene is TRBD2 (6 bases). The CDR3 has 14 amino acids. V was cut by 1 base and J by 6 bases, with 10 bases left in between. Germline assignment: CDR1 SGHRS and CDR2 YFSETQ. CDR3 in amino acids: CASSLSSSAGELFF. CDR3 coding DNA: TGCGCCAGCAGCTTGTCCTCTAGCGCCGGGGAGCTGTTTTTT. The whole variable domain, remainder taken from reference TRBV5-1 and TRBJ2-2, is KAGVTQTPRYLIKTRGQQVTLSCSPISGHRSVSWYQQTPGQGLQFLFEYFSETQRNKGNFPGRFSGRQFSNSRSEMNVSTLELGDSALYLCASSLSSSAGELFFGEGSRLTVL.

In its sample, this clonotype was seen a few times. The chain uses TRBV4-1 and TRBJ1-1, with a weak D call TRBD1 (6 bases). The CDR3 spans 14 residues. The V end lost 0 bases, the J end lost 3 bases, and 8 bases lay between the germline ends. Germline V gene lookup returns CDR1 MGHRA and CDR2 YSYEKL. As DNA, the CDR3 is TGCGCCAGCAGCCAAGAGGGACACCACACTGAAGCTTTCTTT. Its translation is CASSQEGHHTEAFF.

The chain has TRBV5-6 and TRBJ2-1; D is unresolved. Germline V gene data show CDR1 as SGHDT and CDR2 as YYEEEE. The CDR3 runs to 11 residues. The V gene lost 4 bases and the J gene lost 10 bases, with 9 bases spanning the gap. DNA of the CDR3: TGTGCCAGCAGCATCTCCATAGAGCAGTTCTTC. This sequence encodes CASSISIEQFF.

The sample holds a few counts of this clonotype. The genes are TRBV7-9 and TRBJ2-7; 7 positions match TRBD2. The CDR3 totals 17 residues. V shed 5 bases and J 0 bases; nucleotides not matched to a gene: 13. From germline, CDR1 is SEHNR and CDR2 FQNEAQ (reference sequence). The CDR3 here is CASSHLGGDGGSYEQYF. The CDR3 DNA is TGTGCCAGCAGCCACTTGGGGGGGGACGGTGGCTCCTACGAGCAGTACTTC.

This clonotype was observed a handful of times. The gene calls are TRBV4-2 and TRBJ2-5; 11 nucleotides agree with TRBD2. The DNA end is a closer match to TRBJ2-7, so the J assignment may be wrong. The germline CDR1 and CDR2 sequences are LGHNA and YNFKEQ. This CDR3 has 15 amino acids. The CDR3 sequence: CASSQETSGVDEQYF. The CDR3 DNA is TGTGCCAGCAGCCAAGAGACTAGCGGGGTAGACGAGCAGTACTTC.

This chain links TRBV7-2 with TRBJ1-2; tentative D call: TRBD1 (5 bases). There are 14 residues in the CDR3. Germline CDR1 is SGHTA and CDR2 is FQGNSA. Trimming removed 1 base at V and 2 bases at J, with 8 bases between. The CDR3 reads CASSLGGQNYGYTF. In DNA, the CDR3 is TGTGCCAGCAGCTTAGGGGGCCAAAACTATGGCTACACCTTC.

This chain joins TRBV6-4 and TRBJ1-2; unclear D gene. The germline CDR1 and CDR2 sequences are MRHNA and SNTAGT. The V and J ends lost 7 bases and 5 bases respectively, with 5 bases between them. CDR3 size: 10 residues. CDR3 coding DNA: TGTGCCAGCATCGCATATGGCTACACCTTC. Translation gives CASIAYGYTF.

This chain connects TRBV5-1 to TRBJ2-2, with D perhaps being TRBD1 or TRBD2 (5 bases each). V shed 6 bases and J shed 4 bases, with 10 bases lying between them. From germline, CDR1 is SGHRS and CDR2 YFSETQ. This CDR3 has 13 residues. In DNA, the CDR3 is TGCGCCAGCAATTGGGGACCCACCGGGGAGCTGTTTTTT. Protein product: CASNWGPTGELFF. The full variable domain, with the rest looked up from reference TRBV5-1 and TRBJ2-2, is KAGVTQTPRYLIKTRGQQVTLSCSPISGHRSVSWYQQTPGQGLQFLFEYFSETQRNKGNFPGRFSGRQFSNSRSEMNVSTLELGDSALYLCASNWGPTGELFFGEGSRLTVL.

The J gene is TRBJ2-5, the V gene TRBV15, with D perhaps TRBD1 (6 bases). Between the trimmed V and J ends, which lost 2 bases and 4 bases, there was a span of 17 bases. Germline CDR1 and CDR2: LNHNV and YYDKDF (reference sequence). The CDR3 consists of 16 residues. The CDR3 loop is CATSRSLGQHLETQYF. The DNA of the CDR3 is TGTGCCACCAGCAGAAGTCTCGGACAGCATCTAGAGACCCAGTACTTC.

The rearrangement uses TRBV29-1 and TRBJ2-5; TRBD1 agrees at 7 bases. CDR1 and CDR2 (germline): SQVTM, ANQGSEA. After removal of 4 bases from V and 3 bases from J, the junction contained 5 bases not matched to a gene. The CDR3 covers 13 residues. DNA of the CDR3: TGCAGCGTTGTAGGGGGCTTTGAAGAGACCCAGTACTTC. It is translated as CSVVGGFEETQYF.

The chain combines TRBV15 with TRBJ2-1, with D maybe TRBD2 (7 bases). Trimming pared 6 bases from V and 8 bases from J, leaving 20 bases between. The CDR3 length is 15 residues. The germline V gene has CDR1 LNHNV and CDR2 YYDKDF (reference sequence). The CDR3 protein is CATRVPGWGGDEQFF. The CDR3 region has the DNA TGTGCCACCAGGGTCCCGGGGTGGGGGGGCGATGAGCAGTTCTTC.

V usage is TRBV27 and J usage is TRBJ2-3; D is perhaps TRBD1 (6 bases). V was clipped by 0 bases and J by 2 bases, with 12 bases between them. This CDR3 has 16 amino acids. Germline V gene sequence: CDR1 MNHEY, CDR2 SMNVEV (reference sequence). CDR3 sequence reads: CASSLSNRVYTDTQYF. The CDR3 bases are TGTGCCAGCAGTTTATCCAACAGGGTTTACACAGATACGCAGTATTTT.

This clonotype was counted many times. The DNA of the CDR3 is TGCGCCAGCAGCCAGGGGACTAGCGGGTACTACGAGCAGTACTTC. Translating gives CASSQGTSGYYEQYF. The chain has TRBV4-3 and TRBJ2-7; 12 nucleotides agree with TRBD2. The V and J ends lost 3 bases and 3 bases, in that order; junction bases with no gene match: 3. Germline assignment: CDR1 LGHNA and CDR2 YSLEER. This CDR3 has 15 residues.

V and J are TRBV29-1 and TRBJ2-7; TRBD1 agrees at 8 bases. This CDR3 contains 16 residues. V gave up 5 bases and J gave up 3 bases; unmatched junction bases: 15. Germline V lookup: CDR1 SQVTM, CDR2 ANQGSEA. CDR3 nucleotide sequence: TGCAGCGTTCGGGGCGCCCTCGACAGGGGAGGCTACGAGCAGTACTTC. It translates to CSVRGALDRGGYEQYF.

In its sample, this clonotype was seen a few times. V and J are TRBV6-1 and TRBJ2-1, with a weak D call TRBD1 (5 bases). The tail of the sequence fits TRBJ2-5 better, so the J call may be wrong. This CDR3 spans 13 amino acids. CDR1 and CDR2 from the germline V gene are MNHNS and SASEGT. CDR3 coding DNA: TGTGCCAGCATATGGCAGGGACAAGAGACCCAGTACTTC. Translation gives CASIWQGQETQYF.

The sample holds a few counts of this clonotype. Relative to the germline gene, one junction end is altered; a read error may explain this. The CDR3 sequence is CASSLGFEAFF. The CDR3, as DNA: TGTGCCAGCAGTCTGGGTTTTGAAGCCTTCTTT. The chain combines TRBV6-6 with TRBJ1-1, with D uncertain. The CDR3 runs to 11 residues. Germline V gives CDR1 MNHNY, CDR2 SVGAGI (reference sequence).

V and J are TRBV5-1 and TRBJ2-1; TRBD2 agrees at 9 bases. The CDR3 sequence is 17 residues long. Germline V lookup: CDR1 SGHRS, CDR2 YFSETQ. V gave up 0 bases and J gave up 5 bases; unmatched junction bases: 9. CDR3 coding DNA: TGCGCCAGCAGCTTGGGGGGACTGACTAGCGGAAACAATGAGCAGTTCTTC. Encoded protein: CASSLGGLTSGNNEQFF.

This clonotype was seen more than once but under ten times. This chain's CDR3 is CASSSVKRGSSYEQYF. The CDR3 nucleotides read TGTGCCAGCAGCTCGGTGAAGCGGGGTTCCTCCTACGAGCAGTACTTC. The chain recombines TRBV7-9 with TRBJ2-5; 7 nucleotides line up with TRBD2. The J call may be incorrect, as the DNA end agrees better with TRBJ2-7. The CDR3 length is 16 residues. The germline CDR1 and CDR2 sequences are SEHNR and FQNEAQ (reference sequence).

This clonotype was found a few times. In DNA, the CDR3 is TGTGCCAGCAGCCGCTTGGCCCTGGGGACCCAGTACTTC. This translates into CASSRLALGTQYF. This chain uses TRBV7-9 with TRBJ2-5, with D hard to call. The V gene's germline CDR1 is SEHNR and CDR2 FQNEAQ (reference sequence). The CDR3 extends over 13 amino acids. Trimming left V 5 bases short and J 7 bases short, with 14 bases between. The full variable domain, rest sourced from reference TRBV7-9 and TRBJ2-5, is DTGVSQNPRHKITKRGQNVTFRCDPISEHNRLYWYRQTLGQGPEFLTYFQNEAQLEKSRLLSDRFSAERPKGSFSTLEIQRTEQGDSAMYLCASSRLALGTQYFGPGTRLLVL.

The rearrangement links TRBV2 to TRBJ2-5; D not resolved. The J call may not be correct, given that the DNA end is closer to TRBJ2-1. Germline V gene data show CDR1 as SNHLY and CDR2 as FYNNEI. The CDR3 totals 12 residues. CDR3 bases: TGTGCCAGCAGTGATCTGGCTAATGAGCAGTTCTTC. It specifies CASSDLANEQFF.

The chain uses TRBV27 and TRBJ2-1; D is perhaps TRBD2 (5 bases). The CDR3 covers 12 residues. Per germline, CDR1 MNHEY and CDR2 SMNVEV (reference sequence). V dropped 4 bases and J dropped 7 bases, with 8 bases sitting between them. CDR3 coding DNA: TGTGCCAGCAGTTGGACTCCTAATGAGCAGTTCTTC. Encoded protein: CASSWTPNEQFF.

The CDR3 coding sequence is TGTGCCAGCAGTTACTCGTGGACTAGCGGGGACTACGAGCAGTACTTC. Translation gives CASSYSWTSGDYEQYF. This chain uses TRBV6-2 or TRBV6-3 with TRBJ2-7; 12 nucleotides agree with TRBD2. CDR3 length: 16 amino acids. The trim removed 0 bases at V and 3 bases at J, leaving 3 bases unmatched. The V gene's germline CDR1 is MNHEY and CDR2 SVGEGT.

In its sample, this clonotype was seen a few times. The chain uses TRBV29-1 and TRBJ2-5, with D tentatively TRBD2 (5 bases). With the DNA end fitting TRBJ2-7 better, the J assignment may be wrong. The CDR3 sequence is 14 residues long. CDR1 and CDR2 from the germline V gene are SQVTM and ANQGSEA. CDR3 amino acids: CSVEGEDGSYEQYF. In DNA form, the CDR3 reads TGCAGCGTTGAGGGAGAGGACGGTAGCTACGAGCAGTACTTC.

This clonotype was detected only a few times. The V and J genes are TRBV6-6 and TRBJ1-2; D may be TRBD1 (6 bases). There are 16 residues in the CDR3. Trimming shortened V by 2 bases and J by 0 bases, and 13 bases separated the two germline ends. CDR1 is MNHNY, CDR2 SVGAGI, per germline (reference sequence). CDR3 coding DNA: TGTGCCAGCAGTTACGACCGACAGGAGGCTAACTATGGCTACACCTTC. Protein: CASSYDRQEANYGYTF.

CDR3 in DNA: TGCAGTGCTAGTGAACAGGGTGGGACTGAAGCTTTCTTT. Translated: CSASEQGGTEAFF. The chain joins TRBV20-1 to TRBJ1-1; TRBD1 is a possible D gene (6 bases). From germline, CDR1 is DFQATT and CDR2 SNEGSKA (reference sequence). V lost 3 bases to trimming and J lost 5 bases, with 13 bases between them. The CDR3 covers 13 residues.

This clonotype has just a few counts. The J gene is TRBJ2-5, the V gene TRBV7-2; 10 nucleotides line up with TRBD2. Germline V lookup: CDR1 SGHTA, CDR2 FQGNSA. The CDR3 is 15 amino acids. The V and J ends lost 5 bases and 5 bases, in that order; junction bases with no gene match: 8. DNA of the CDR3: TGTGCCAGCAGCCTTAGCGGGAGGTCGGGGGAGACCCAGTACTTC. Amino acids: CASSLSGRSGETQYF.

This clonotype occurred a few times. This chain links TRBV28 with TRBJ1-6; possible D gene TRBD1, 6 bases. Germline lookup yields CDR1 MDHEN and CDR2 SYDVKM. This CDR3 has 14 amino acids. The V and J ends lost 5 bases and 7 bases respectively, with 12 bases between them. CDR3 sequence (DNA): TGTGCCAGCAGTAAAGGACAGAAAAATTCACCCCTCCACTTT. It codes for CASSKGQKNSPLHF.

In this sample, this clonotype turned up a few times. The chain joins TRBV6-2 or TRBV6-3 to TRBJ1-4; D ambiguous. V was pared by 2 bases and J by 8 bases, with 9 bases between. This CDR3 has 13 residues. The germline CDR1 and CDR2 sequences are MNHEY and SVGEGT. The CDR3 nucleotides are TGTGCCAGCAGTTACGGAAGAGGGGAAAAACTGTTTTTT. Residues: CASSYGRGEKLFF.